The sequence of this TCR beta chain was determined in a study of human T cells and chemical hapten exposure. Whole-study findings and limits: Those TCRs sitting above 1 in 1000 frequency stayed the same with DPC sensitization. Alopecia in the donors means their immune response may deviate from healthy people's.

This clonotype was recorded many times. The antigen remains unidentified. The time point was: patch test 1, 2 weeks after DPC sensitization. The treatment is: therapeutic diphenylcyclopropenone sensitization with weekly scalp DPC. Library construction involved attaching unique molecular identifiers to individual cDNA molecules, which allowed quantitative, reproducible TCR counting. Each CDR3 protein is one row after TCRdb ran MiXCR on the RACE reads. Of about 70,000 distinct CDR3 sequences in the sample, about 9.4% were seen once. This material consisted of whole blood, taken in connection with sensitization to the hapten diphenylcyclopropenone (DPC). The TCR originated in a woman between 35 and 50 years old with alopecia areata. Some clones in this sample may be carry-over from other donors' samples.

The CDR3 DNA follows: TGCGCCAGCAGCACAGGAGATAGCGGGGGGACGCAGACCCAGTACTTC. Its translation is CASSTGDSGGTQTQYF. The V call is TRBV5-1, the J call TRBJ2-5; 10 positions agree with TRBD2. CDR1 and CDR2 (germline): SGHRS, YFSETQ. The CDR3 loop spans 16 amino acids. With 4 bases clipped from V and 6 bases from J, the junction kept 12 bases outside the gene matches.